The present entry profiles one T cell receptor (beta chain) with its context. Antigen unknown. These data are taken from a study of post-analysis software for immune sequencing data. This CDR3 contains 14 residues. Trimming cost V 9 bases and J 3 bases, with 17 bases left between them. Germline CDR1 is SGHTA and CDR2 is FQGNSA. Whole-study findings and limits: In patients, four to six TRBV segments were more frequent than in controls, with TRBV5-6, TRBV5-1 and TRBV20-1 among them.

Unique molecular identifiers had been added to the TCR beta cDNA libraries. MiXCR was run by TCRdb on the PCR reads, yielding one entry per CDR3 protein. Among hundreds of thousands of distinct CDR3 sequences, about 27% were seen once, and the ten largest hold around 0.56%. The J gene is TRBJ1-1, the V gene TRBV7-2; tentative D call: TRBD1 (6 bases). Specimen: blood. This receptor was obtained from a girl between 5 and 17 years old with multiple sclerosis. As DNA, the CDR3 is TGTGCCAGTAGCCCCCAGACAGGAGACACTGAAGCTTTCTTT. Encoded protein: CASSPQTGDTEAFF.